This TCR beta chain originates from a study of blood T cell repertoires in COVID-19. On the study more broadly: COVID-19 samples from acute and convalescent phases originated in the United States, Italy and Spain. The analysed material was cDNA or gDNA that came from T cells, B-cell-depleted T cells, or PBMCs.

In the original analysis: Cell counts per sample came from amplifying reference gene primers. The table came from immunoSEQ multiplex PCR; TCRdb's copy has only in-frame clones and leaves some out. That table gives V, J and clone size, and the DNA gave D and trimming. This sample yields 200,000 to 250,000 clones, of which more than 75% are seen a single time; about 0.93% belongs to the top ten. The material sequenced was peripheral blood. The source of this sequence is a man aged 35 to 55 with acute or convalescent COVID-19.

The CDR3 DNA is TGCAGCGTTGTCTCGGACAGCTACAATGAGCAGTTCTTC. Amino acid sequence: CSVVSDSYNEQFF. This chain links TRBV29-1 with TRBJ2-1, with a possible D match to TRBD1 (6 bases). The CDR3 sequence is 13 residues long. Trimming removed 4 bases at V and 3 bases at J, with 10 bases between. Germline assignment: CDR1 SQVTM and CDR2 ANQGSEA.